The sequence of this T cell receptor (beta chain) was determined in a study of cytomegalovirus exposure and HLA in healthy donors. Study outcomes and limitations: Specific recognition of CMV antigens was confirmed in vitro for a few chains (all CMV-associated).

Notes on this clone: The antigen is undetermined.

V was pared by 6 bases and J by 4 bases, with 5 bases of the junction left unmatched. Germline lookup yields CDR1 SGHRS and CDR2 YFSETQ. The CDR3 spans 14 residues. The PCR employed 60 Vbeta primers together with 13 Jbeta primers. Authors' methods: There were 80 million to 95 million unique TCR beta chains by a later count, and some 11 million of them were shared. The protocol was immunoSEQ multiplex PCR, while the TCRdb copy is restricted to in-frame clones and leaves out a portion. V and J calls and clone size come straight from that table; D and trimming were deduced from the DNA. Among tens of thousands of clones listed, 75% were seen once.

The sequenced material came from PBMCs. The chain links TRBV5-1 to TRBJ2-2; 8 nucleotides agree with TRBD1. This receptor was identified in a man aged 35 to 55 in good health and CMV-seronegative. CDR3 DNA: TGCGCCAGCACCGACAGGGGTGGCACCGGGGAGCTGTTTTTT. It specifies CASTDRGGTGELFF.